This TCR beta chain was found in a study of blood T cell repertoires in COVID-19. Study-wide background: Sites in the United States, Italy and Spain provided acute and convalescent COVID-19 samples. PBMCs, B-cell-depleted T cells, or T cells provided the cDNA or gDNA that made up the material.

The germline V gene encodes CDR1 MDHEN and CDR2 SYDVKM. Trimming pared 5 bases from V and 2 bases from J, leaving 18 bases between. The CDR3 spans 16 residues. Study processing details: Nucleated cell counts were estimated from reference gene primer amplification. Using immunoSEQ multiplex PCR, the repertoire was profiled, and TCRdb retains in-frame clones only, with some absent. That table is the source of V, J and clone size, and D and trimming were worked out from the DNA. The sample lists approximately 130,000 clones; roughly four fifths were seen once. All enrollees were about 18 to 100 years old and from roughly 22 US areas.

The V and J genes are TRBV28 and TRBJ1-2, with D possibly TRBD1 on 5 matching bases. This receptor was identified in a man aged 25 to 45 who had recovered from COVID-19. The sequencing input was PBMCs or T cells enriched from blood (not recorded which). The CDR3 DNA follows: TGTGCCAGCAGTCCACGCCCCAGGGATCGGAACTATGGCTACACCTTC. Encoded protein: CASSPRPRDRNYGYTF.